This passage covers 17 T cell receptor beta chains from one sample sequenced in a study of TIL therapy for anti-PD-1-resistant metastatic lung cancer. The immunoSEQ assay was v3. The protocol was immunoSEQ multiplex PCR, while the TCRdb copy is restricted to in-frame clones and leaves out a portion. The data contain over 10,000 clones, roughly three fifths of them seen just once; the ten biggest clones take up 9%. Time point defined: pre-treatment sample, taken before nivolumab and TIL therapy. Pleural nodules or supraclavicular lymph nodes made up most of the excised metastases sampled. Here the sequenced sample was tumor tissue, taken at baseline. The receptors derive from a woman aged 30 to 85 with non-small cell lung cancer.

DNA for the CDR3: TGCAGCGCTACAGGACAGGAGAGCTCCTACGAGCAGTACTTC. It yields the protein CSATGQESSYEQYF. The chain employs TRBV29-1 and TRBJ2-7; 7 bases map to TRBD1. After removal of 7 bases from V and 0 bases from J, the junction contained 9 bases not matched to a gene. CDR1 and CDR2 (germline): SQVTM, ANQGSEA. This CDR3 region has 14 residues.

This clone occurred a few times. The CDR3 DNA follows: TGCGCCAGCAGCCAAGCGCTTACAGCGAATTATAATTCACCCCTCCACTTT. It yields the protein CASSQALTANYNSPLHF. This sequence joins TRBV4-3 and TRBJ1-6, with no clear D. There are 17 residues in the CDR3. V lost 1 base and J lost 4, with 14 bases in between. Germline V gene lookup returns CDR1 LGHNA and CDR2 YSLEER.

CDR3 protein: CASSPVGTSGSEQFF. The CDR3 nucleotides are TGTGCCAGCAGCCCCGTTGGGACTAGCGGTTCTGAGCAGTTCTTC. This sequence joins TRBV14 and TRBJ2-1, with 11 bases lining up with TRBD2. V lost 4 bases, J lost 9 bases, and 8 bases stayed unmatched. The CDR3 length is 15 residues. Germline assignment: CDR1 SGHDN and CDR2 FVKESK.

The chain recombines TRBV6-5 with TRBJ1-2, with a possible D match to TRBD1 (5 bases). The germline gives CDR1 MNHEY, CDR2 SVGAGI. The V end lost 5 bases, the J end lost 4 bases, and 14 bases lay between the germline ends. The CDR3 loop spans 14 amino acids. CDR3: CASSPTQESYGYTF. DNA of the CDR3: TGTGCCAGCAGTCCAACACAGGAGTCCTATGGCTACACCTTC.

The chain's CDR3 is CASNPAGANEQFF. The CDR3 region has the DNA TGTGCCAGCAATCCAGCGGGAGCTAATGAGCAGTTCTTC. The rearrangement joins TRBV28 to TRBJ2-1; 8 bases fit TRBD2. The CDR3 has 13 amino acids. With 7 bases clipped from V and 7 bases from J, the junction kept 6 bases outside the gene matches. CDR1 and CDR2 (germline): MDHEN, SYDVKM. The variable domain in full, with the rest retrieved from reference TRBV28 and TRBJ2-1, is DVKVTQSSRYLVKRTGEKVFLECVQDMDHENMFWYRQDPGLGLRLIYFSYDVKMKEKGDIPEGYSVSREKKERFSLILESASTNQTSMYLCASNPAGANEQFFGPGTRLTVL.

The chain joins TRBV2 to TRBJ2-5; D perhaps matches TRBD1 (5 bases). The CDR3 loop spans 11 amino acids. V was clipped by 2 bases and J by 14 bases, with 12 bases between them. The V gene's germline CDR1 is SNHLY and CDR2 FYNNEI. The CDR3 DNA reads TGTGCCAGCAGTGAATCCAGGGTCTTTTACTTC. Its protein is CASSESRVFYF.

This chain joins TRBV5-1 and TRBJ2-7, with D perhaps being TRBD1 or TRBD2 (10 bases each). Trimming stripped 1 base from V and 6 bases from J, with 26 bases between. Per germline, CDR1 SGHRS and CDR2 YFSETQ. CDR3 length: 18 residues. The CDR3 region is CASSLRDRGSGRIGEQYF. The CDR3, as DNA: TGCGCCAGCAGCTTGCGGGACAGGGGTAGCGGGAGGATAGGCGAGCAGTACTTC.

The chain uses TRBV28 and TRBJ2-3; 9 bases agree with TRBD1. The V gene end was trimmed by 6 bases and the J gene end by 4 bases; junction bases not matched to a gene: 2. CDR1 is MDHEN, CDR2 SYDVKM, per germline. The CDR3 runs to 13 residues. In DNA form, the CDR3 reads TGTGCCAGCAGCGGACAGGGGCCAGATACGCAGTATTTT. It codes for CASSGQGPDTQYF. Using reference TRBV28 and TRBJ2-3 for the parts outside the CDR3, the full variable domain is DVKVTQSSRYLVKRTGEKVFLECVQDMDHENMFWYRQDPGLGLRLIYFSYDVKMKEKGDIPEGYSVSREKKERFSLILESASTNQTSMYLCASSGQGPDTQYFGPGTRLTVL.

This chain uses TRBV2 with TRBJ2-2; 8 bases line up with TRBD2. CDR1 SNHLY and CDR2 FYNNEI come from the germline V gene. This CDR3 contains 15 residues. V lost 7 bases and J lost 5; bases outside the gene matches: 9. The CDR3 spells CASKPSGRGTGELFF. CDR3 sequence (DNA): TGTGCCAGCAAGCCAAGCGGGAGAGGTACCGGGGAGCTGTTTTTT.

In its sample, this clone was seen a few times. The CDR3 nucleotides are TGTGCCAGCATGTTGGATTATCTAGCGGGAGGCGAGCAGTACTTC. Protein: CASMLDYLAGGEQYF. The chain couples TRBV5-4 to TRBJ2-7, with 11 bases fitting TRBD2. The CDR3 contains 15 residues. Germline CDR1 SGHNT, CDR2 YYREEE (reference sequence). After removal of 6 bases from V and 6 bases from J, the junction contained 11 bases not matched to a gene. The full variable domain, with the rest looked up from reference TRBV5-4 and TRBJ2-7, is ETGVTQSPTHLIKTRGQQVTLRCSSQSGHNTVSWYQQALGQGPQFIFQYYREEENGRGNFPPRFSGLQFPNYSSELNVNALELDDSALYLCASMLDYLAGGEQYFGPGTRLTVT.

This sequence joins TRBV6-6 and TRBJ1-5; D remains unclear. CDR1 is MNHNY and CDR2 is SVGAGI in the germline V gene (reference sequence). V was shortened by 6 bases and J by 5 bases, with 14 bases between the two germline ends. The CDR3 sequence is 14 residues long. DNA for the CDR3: TGTGCCAGCAGCAAAATGGACCGGTATCAGCCCCAGCATTTT. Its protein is CASSKMDRYQPQHF.

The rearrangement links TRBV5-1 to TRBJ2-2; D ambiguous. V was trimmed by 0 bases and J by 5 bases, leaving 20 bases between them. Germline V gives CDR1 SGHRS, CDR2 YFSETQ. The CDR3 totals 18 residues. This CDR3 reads CASSLEYLWHSRTGELFF. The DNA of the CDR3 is TGCGCCAGCAGCTTGGAATACTTGTGGCATAGTAGGACCGGGGAGCTGTTTTTT.

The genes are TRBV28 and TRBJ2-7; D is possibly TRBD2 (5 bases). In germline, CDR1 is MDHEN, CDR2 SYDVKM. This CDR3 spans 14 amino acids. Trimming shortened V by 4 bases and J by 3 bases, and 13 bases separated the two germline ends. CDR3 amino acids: CASSSPIGNYEQYF. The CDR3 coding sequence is TGTGCCAGCAGTTCCCCAATCGGGAACTACGAGCAGTACTTC.

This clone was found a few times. The CDR3 nucleotides are TGTGCCAGCTCACCGGACAAATCTGGGGCCAACGTCCTGACTTTC. Protein product: CASSPDKSGANVLTF. The V call is TRBV18, the J call TRBJ2-6; D perhaps matches TRBD1 (5 bases). Trimming stripped 3 bases from V and 1 base from J, with 7 bases between. This CDR3 comprises 15 residues. CDR1 is KGHSH and CDR2 is LQKENI in the germline V gene.

This chain's CDR3 is CAWREGGFHNEQFF. As DNA, the CDR3 is TGTGCCTGGAGGGAGGGGGGGTTCCACAATGAGCAGTTCTTC. The gene calls are TRBV30 and TRBJ2-1; perhaps TRBD2 as D (7 bases). V shed 3 bases and J shed 5 bases, with 14 bases lying between them. CDR3 size: 14 residues. Germline lookup yields CDR1 GTSNPN and CDR2 SVGIG (reference sequence).

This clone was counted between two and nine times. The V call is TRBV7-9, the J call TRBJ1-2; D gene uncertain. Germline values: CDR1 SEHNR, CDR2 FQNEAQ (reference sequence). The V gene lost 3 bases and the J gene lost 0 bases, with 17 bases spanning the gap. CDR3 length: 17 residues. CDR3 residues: CASSFFPQTTANYGYTF. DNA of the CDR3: TGTGCCAGCAGCTTCTTCCCCCAGACAACTGCTAACTATGGCTACACCTTC.

CDR3 DNA sequence: TGTGCCAGCAGCTTAGTCCGGGGGAAACAAGAGACCCAGTACTTC. Residues: CASSLVRGKQETQYF. V gene TRBV7-9 combines with J gene TRBJ2-5, with D perhaps TRBD2 (6 bases). This CDR3 spans 15 amino acids. Trimming removed 1 base at V and 2 bases at J, with 11 bases between. Germline CDR1 reads SEHNR; CDR2 reads FQNEAQ (reference sequence).